Listed below are T cell receptor beta chains from one sample, sequenced in a study of CD8 T cells in ankylosing spondylitis. Via MiXCR, TCRdb re-called the 5' RACE reads, giving one row per CDR3 protein. There are 250,000 or so distinct CDR3 sequences in the sample; over 8.5% occur only once, and 6% to 8.5% lies in the top ten. The sequenced material came from blood, either unsorted or a sorted T cell fraction (not recorded which). The receptors originated from a male donor with ankylosing spondylitis or in good health (not recorded which). Each CDR3 is given with its conserved first and last residue. Fields, in order: clone size, D gene, J gene, V gene, CDR3 length, CDR3 protein, CDR3 DNA. The D gene is left open where the match is weak. Not every row has a clone size; where given, it reads once, few, many or a size class.

few,-,TRBJ2-3,TRBV2,9,CASTDTQYF,TGTGCCAGCACAGATACGCAGTATTTT
many,-,TRBJ2-7,TRBV6-5,14,CASSYKAVSYEQYF,TGTGCCAGCAGTTACAAGGCAGTCTCCTACGAGCAGTACTTC
few,-,TRBJ2-1,TRBV27,11,CASSFGEGQFF,TGTGCCAGCAGTTTTGGTGAGGGGCAGTTCTTC
few,TRBD2,TRBJ2-3,TRBV20-1,17,CSAGTSGATMGTDTQYF,TGCAGTGCAGGGACTAGCGGGGCAACTATGGGCACAGATACGCAGTATTTT
many,TRBD2,TRBJ2-1,TRBV5-1,16,CASSSYAGTSSNEQFF,TGCGCCAGCAGCTCATACGCCGGGACTAGCAGCAATGAGCAGTTCTTC
-,-,TRBJ2-2,TRBV6-5,14,CASSYTLNTGELFF,TGTGCCAGCAGTTACACCCTGAACACCGGGGAGCTGTTTTTT
-,-,TRBJ2-5,TRBV7-2,15,CASSLRRLTKETQYF,TGTGCCAGCAGCCTTAGGAGACTAACTAAAGAGACCCAGTACTTC
many,-,TRBJ2-5,TRBV29-1,14,CSVVTPTDQETQYF,TGCAGCGTGGTGACCCCGACTGACCAAGAGACCCAGTACTTC
-,-,TRBJ1-2,TRBV7-9,13,CASSFGDDYGYTF,TGTGCCAGCAGCTTCGGCGACGACTATGGCTACACCTTC
many,-,TRBJ2-3,TRBV6-1,15,CASRPLRDSTDTQYF,TGTGCCAGCAGGCCCCTCCGGGACAGCACAGATACGCAGTATTTT
many,TRBD1,TRBJ1-5,TRBV7-9,14,CASGGTVRSQPQHF,TGTGCCAGCGGAGGGACAGTTCGTAGTCAGCCCCAGCATTTT
many,TRBD2,TRBJ2-2,TRBV25-1,14,CASTGKGGTGELFF,TGTGCCAGCACGGGCAAGGGAGGGACCGGGGAGCTGTTTTTT
many,-,TRBJ2-5,TRBV3-1,18,CASSQNRERGTRRETQYF,TGTGCCAGCAGCCAAAACCGCGAGAGAGGGACCCGACGGGAGACCCAGTACTTC
many,TRBD2,TRBJ2-7,TRBV20-1,15,CSASPAGGGPGEQYF,TGCAGTGCTAGCCCCGCCGGGGGGGGCCCAGGCGAGCAGTACTTC
many,-,TRBJ2-7,TRBV5-6,15,CASSFSRTGAYEQYF,TGTGCCAGCAGCTTTTCCAGGACGGGGGCCTACGAGCAGTACTTC
many,-,TRBJ1-1,TRBV10-2,13,CASSGAGRTEAFF,TGCGCCAGCAGTGGTGCAGGACGGACTGAAGCTTTCTTT
-,-,TRBJ2-3,TRBV12-5,16,CASGLASLGSTDTQYF,TGTGCTAGTGGTTTGGCCTCGTTAGGGAGCACAGATACGCAGTATTTT
few,TRBD1,TRBJ1-1,TRBV27,13,CASSLQGASEAFF,TGTGCCAGCAGTCTACAGGGGGCTTCAGAAGCTTTCTTT
many,-,TRBJ1-5,TRBV5-6,12,CASKTGYQPQHF,TGTGCCAGCAAAACAGGGTATCAGCCCCAGCATTTT
-,-,TRBJ2-5,TRBV28,14,CASSLMTGRGTQYF,TGTGCCAGCAGTTTGATGACCGGTCGGGGGACCCAGTACTTC
many,-,TRBJ1-1,TRBV20-1,11,CSARGESEAFF,TGCAGTGCTAGGGGGGAGTCTGAAGCTTTCTTT
many,-,TRBJ2-7,TRBV20-1,13,CSAVRDLAYEQYF,TGCAGTGCTGTCCGGGACTTAGCCTACGAGCAGTACTTC
few,-,TRBJ2-7,TRBV28,13,CASSSPPGGEQYF,TGTGCCAGCAGTTCCCCTCCAGGGGGGGAGCAGTACTTC
-,-,TRBJ2-1,TRBV27,12,CASRGMVHEQFF,TGTGCCAGCAGGGGCATGGTCCATGAGCAGTTCTTC
many,TRBD2,TRBJ2-5,TRBV5-1,16,CASSGGLAGVSETQYF,TGCGCCAGCAGCGGGGGACTAGCGGGAGTGTCAGAGACCCAGTACTTC
many,TRBD2,TRBJ2-7,TRBV9,16,CASSPRGSGASYEQYF,TGTGCCAGCAGCCCCCGGGGTAGCGGGGCTTCCTACGAGCAGTACTTC
-,TRBD1,TRBJ2-3,TRBV7-3,15,CASSWDRGSTDTQYF,TGTGCCAGCAGCTGGGACAGGGGGAGCACAGATACGCAGTATTTT
many,-,TRBJ2-3,TRBV20-1,12,CSARVLADTQYF,TGCAGTGCTAGGGTTCTTGCAGATACGCAGTATTTT
many,-,TRBJ2-6,TRBV29-1,17,CSVGVGGSIAGANVLTF,TGCAGCGTTGGTGTGGGGGGCTCTATTGCCGGGGCCAACGTCCTGACTTTC
-,-,TRBJ1-2,TRBV12-3/TRBV12-4,13,CASSLTVFYGYTF,TGTGCCAGCAGTCTCACGGTGTTTTATGGCTACACCTTC
many,TRBD2,TRBJ2-3,TRBV20-1,15,CSARDLREGAAAQYF,TGCAGTGCTAGAGATCTGCGGGAGGGTGCGGCGGCGCAGTATTTT
many,-,TRBJ2-2,TRBV5-1,15,CASRGGASNTGELFF,TGCGCCAGCCGAGGCGGGGCTTCGAACACCGGGGAGCTGTTTTTT
many,-,TRBJ2-3,TRBV20-1,13,CSASLPPTDTQYF,TGCAGTGCTAGTCTCCCCCCCACAGATACGCAGTATTTT
many,-,TRBJ1-1,TRBV5-6,13,CASSLDENTEAFF,TGTGCCAGCAGCTTGGACGAGAACACTGAAGCTTTCTTT
few,TRBD1,TRBJ1-2,TRBV7-9,13,CASTNGQGLGYTF,TGTGCCAGCACGAATGGACAGGGGTTAGGCTACACCTTC
-,TRBD2,TRBJ2-1,TRBV7-8,19,CASSLYIPRTSGSAGEQFF,TGTGCCAGCAGCTTATATATCCCTCGGACTAGCGGGAGTGCAGGTGAGCAGTTCTTC
few,TRBD1,TRBJ2-5,TRBV11-3,16,CASSQGGQASQETQYF,TGTGCCAGCAGCCAAGGAGGACAGGCCTCCCAAGAGACCCAGTACTTC
many,-,TRBJ1-1,TRBV3-1,14,CASSPRTVGTEAFF,TGTGCCAGCAGCCCACGGACGGTGGGAACTGAAGCTTTCTTT
many,-,TRBJ2-1,TRBV10-1,13,CASSPQPMNEQFF,TGCGCCAGCAGTCCCCAGCCCATGAATGAGCAGTTCTTC
many,-,TRBJ1-1,TRBV5-1,12,CASRVGRTEAFF,TGCGCCAGCAGGGTCGGGCGCACTGAAGCTTTCTTT